Reported below is one T cell receptor beta chain. This clonotype was observed at least ten times. This clone's antigen is unknown. No base-level quality is on record; no much larger clone is a single base apart. These data originate in a study of regulatory T cells in long-lasting Graves disease (dated by TCRdb to about 2021). In terms of the full investigation: Persistent Graves' disease was defined as antithyroid drug treatment for over 5 years with persistently positive TSH receptor autoantibodies. The study took place in China and was registered as a clinical trial. Patients with persistent Graves' disease were compared with patients with newly diagnosed Graves' disease using TCR sequencing and RNA sequencing of peripheral blood. Antithyroid drugs had been taken for 8.5 to 13 years on average by persistent Graves' disease patients in the clinical cohort. A total of about 35 samples underwent TCR sequencing: approximately 13 from persistent and about 20 from newly diagnosed Graves' disease patients. Overall study outcomes, separate from this receptor: Only the TCR beta chain was sequenced and analyzed. Compared with newly diagnosed patients, patients with persistent Graves' disease had lower TCR Shannon entropy and fewer highly expanded clones, which suggests clonal expansion. A larger number of public clonotypes was shared among persistent patients (2,741) than among newly diagnosed patients (about 990). As a limitation, the authors acknowledged that the small sample size may reduce accuracy. Peripheral blood alone was examined, since thyroid tissue, which constituted the primary lesion, could not be accessed. Persistent disease showed preferential use of TRBV28, TRBJ1-2 and TRBJ2-5, whereas newly diagnosed disease favored TRBV20-1 and TRBJ2-1.

The germline ends are 12 bases apart after V is trimmed by 10 bases and J by 6 bases. The CDR3, from cysteine to phenylalanine, totals 11 residues. Only the CDR3 region is kept as DNA, spanning 33 bases read in frame from base 1. The CDR1 and CDR2 encoded by the germline V gene are SNHLY and FYNNEI. This sample's time point label indicates: persistent/refractory GD, antithyroid drugs over 5 years with positive TRAb. For both TCR sequencing and RNA sequencing, RNA was extracted from PBMCs in TRIzol. The diagnosis of Graves' disease followed American Thyroid Association guidelines. Patients were recruited from an endocrinology department in Xi'an, China. From each patient, about 9 milliliters of peripheral blood was collected into an EDTA anticoagulant tube. Ficoll Paque Plus density gradient separation was used to isolate PBMCs, and no further T cell sorting was performed. An Agilent 2100 Bioanalyzer and agarose gel were used to assess RNA quality, and a NanoDrop 2000 was used to measure RNA concentration.

The library was produced with multiplex PCR. Sequencing instrument: Illumina HiSeq 4000. TCR beta libraries were built with iRepertoire HTBI primers and Arm-PCR amplification of CDR3 regions. Gel purification was performed on PCR products prior to sequencing. In the source study's methods: A total of 62 TRBV and under 15 TRBJ segments were identified across samples and were used for gene usage analysis of CDR3 amino acid clonotypes. COPE and FqMerger were used to merge the filtered high-quality paired reads into contigs. BLAST was used to align contigs to the IMGT TRBV, TRBD and TRBJ reference genes, and CDR3 was defined following IMGT. Any clonotype with a frequency above 0.1% was counted as a highly expanded clone. Shannon entropy served as the measure of repertoire diversity, while the Gini coefficient captured V-J evenness. A clonotype found in more than one individual was treated as public. TCRdb's own reprocessing of the public reads used fastp at Q25 and MiXCR and kept productive beta chains. Each entry is one CDR3 protein sequence, shown with its most common DNA and genes. TCRdb, not the authors, supplied the V and J calls. The table for this sample lists about 400,000 distinct CDR3 sequences; around 20% of them were counted only once. The ten largest clonotypes hold roughly 20% of the sample.

The sequence came from a female donor with Graves disease. The sample here was peripheral blood mononuclear cells (PBMCs), taken when the disease was refractory, from a patient treated with antithyroid drugs. The sequence is built from TRBV2 and TRBJ2-5; no D gene call is confident. The CDR3 protein sequence reads: CATLALQTQYF. The DNA sequence is given as TGTGCCACTTTGGCCCTCCAGACCCAGTACTTC.